These 5 T cell receptor beta chains were all obtained from the same sample, sequenced in a study of cytomegalovirus exposure and HLA in healthy donors. This table comes from immunoSEQ multiplex PCR, and its TCRdb copy is limited to in-frame clones, with some not included. Of under 250,000 clones detected, around 87% appear once; the ten largest clones hold 2.6%. The sample comprised PBMCs. These receptors originate from a man aged 18-30 years in good health and CMV-seronegative.

This clone appeared a single time. The chain has TRBV9 and TRBJ2-1; D gene unclear. Germline CDR1 reads SGDLS; CDR2 reads YYNGEE. The CDR3 is made up of 11 amino acids. V gave up 3 bases and J gave up 7 bases, with 5 bases separating them. Here the CDR3 reads CASSAVNEQFF. The CDR3, as DNA: TGTGCCAGCAGCGCTGTAAATGAGCAGTTCTTC.

This sequence joins TRBV27 and TRBJ2-1, with D maybe TRBD1 (5 bases). V shed 7 bases and J shed 0 bases, with 13 bases lying between them. The germline V gene has CDR1 MNHEY and CDR2 SMNVEV (reference sequence). This CDR3 comprises 15 residues. Here the CDR3 DNA reads TGTGCCAGCAACCTCAGGGCAAGCTCCTACAATGAGCAGTTCTTC. Encoded protein: CASNLRASSYNEQFF.

This clone came up once. The chain has TRBV4-3 and TRBJ1-3, with no clear D. Trimming cost V 0 bases and J 0 bases, with 18 bases left between them. This CDR3 is 19 amino acids long. The germline V gene encodes CDR1 LGHNA and CDR2 YSLEER. The CDR3 loop is CASSQDYEGSLFSGNTIYF. As DNA, the CDR3 is TGCGCCAGCAGCCAAGATTATGAGGGTTCTTTGTTCTCTGGAAACACCATATATTTT.

This chain uses TRBV5-1 with TRBJ2-6; D unclear. V was trimmed by 1 base and J by 2 bases, leaving 4 bases between them. This CDR3 is built from 14 residues. Germline values: CDR1 SGHRS, CDR2 YFSETQ. The CDR3 coding sequence is TGCGCCAGCAGCTTGCTTGCTGGGGCCAACGTCCTGACTTTC. It yields the protein CASSLLAGANVLTF. The whole variable domain, remainder taken from reference TRBV5-1 and TRBJ2-6, is KAGVTQTPRYLIKTRGQQVTLSCSPISGHRSVSWYQQTPGQGLQFLFEYFSETQRNKGNFPGRFSGRQFSNSRSEMNVSTLELGDSALYLCASSLLAGANVLTFGAGSRLTVL.

The chain links TRBV6-5 to TRBJ2-1, with 7 bases that match TRBD2. Trimming cost V 2 bases and J 6 bases; bases outside gene matches: 7. The CDR3 consists of 15 residues. Germline CDR1 MNHEY, CDR2 SVGAGI. CDR3 region: CASSYGSSGTNEQFF. The CDR3 bases are TGTGCCAGCAGTTACGGGTCTAGCGGTACCAATGAGCAGTTCTTC.